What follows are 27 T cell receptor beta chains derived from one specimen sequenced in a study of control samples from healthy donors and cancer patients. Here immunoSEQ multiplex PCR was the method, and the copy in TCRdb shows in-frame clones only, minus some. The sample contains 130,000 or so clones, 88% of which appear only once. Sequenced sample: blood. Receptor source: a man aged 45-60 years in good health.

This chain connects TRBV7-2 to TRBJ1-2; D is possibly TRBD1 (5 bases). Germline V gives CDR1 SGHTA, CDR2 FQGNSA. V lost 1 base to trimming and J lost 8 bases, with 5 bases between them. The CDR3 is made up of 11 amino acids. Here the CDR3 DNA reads TGTGCCAGCAGCTTAGGGGGCGGCTACACCTTC. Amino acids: CASSLGGGYTF.

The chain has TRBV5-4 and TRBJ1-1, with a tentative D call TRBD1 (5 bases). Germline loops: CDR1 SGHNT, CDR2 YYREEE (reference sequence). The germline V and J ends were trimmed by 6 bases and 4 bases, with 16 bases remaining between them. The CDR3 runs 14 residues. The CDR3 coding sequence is TGTGCCAGCACCCCGTTGGGGGGGAGCACTGAAGCTTTCTTT. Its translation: CASTPLGGSTEAFF.

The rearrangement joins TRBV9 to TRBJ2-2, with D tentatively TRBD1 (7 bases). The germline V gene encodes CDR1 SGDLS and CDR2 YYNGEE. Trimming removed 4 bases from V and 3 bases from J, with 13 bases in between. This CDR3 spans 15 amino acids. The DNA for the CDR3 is TGTGCCAGCAGCCGGGGGACAGAATACACCGGGGAGCTGTTTTTT. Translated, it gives CASSRGTEYTGELFF.

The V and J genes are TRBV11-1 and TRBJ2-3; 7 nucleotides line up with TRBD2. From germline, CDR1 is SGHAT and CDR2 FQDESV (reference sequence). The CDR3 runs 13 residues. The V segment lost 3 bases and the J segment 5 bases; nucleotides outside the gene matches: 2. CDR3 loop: CASSLGRGDTQYF. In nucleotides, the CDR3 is TGTGCCAGCAGCTTGGGGAGGGGAGATACGCAGTATTTT.

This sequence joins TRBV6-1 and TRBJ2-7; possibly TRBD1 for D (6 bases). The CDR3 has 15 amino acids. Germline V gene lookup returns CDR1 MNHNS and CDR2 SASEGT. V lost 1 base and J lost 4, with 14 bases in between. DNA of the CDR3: TGTGCCAGCAGTGAAGGTGGGACACTCGATTACGAGCAGTACTTC. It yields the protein CASSEGGTLDYEQYF.

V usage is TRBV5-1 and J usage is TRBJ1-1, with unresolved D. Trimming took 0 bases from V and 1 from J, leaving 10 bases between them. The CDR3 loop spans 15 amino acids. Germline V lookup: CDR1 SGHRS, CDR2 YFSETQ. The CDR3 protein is CASSLGRVGNTEAFF. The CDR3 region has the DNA TGCGCCAGCAGCTTGGGTCGGGTCGGGAACACTGAAGCTTTCTTT.

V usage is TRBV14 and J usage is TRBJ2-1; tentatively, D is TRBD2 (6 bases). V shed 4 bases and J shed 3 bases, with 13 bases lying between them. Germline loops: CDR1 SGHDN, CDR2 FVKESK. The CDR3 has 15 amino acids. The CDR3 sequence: CASSPDYGIYNEQFF. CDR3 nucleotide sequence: TGTGCCAGCAGCCCGGACTATGGGATCTACAATGAGCAGTTCTTC.

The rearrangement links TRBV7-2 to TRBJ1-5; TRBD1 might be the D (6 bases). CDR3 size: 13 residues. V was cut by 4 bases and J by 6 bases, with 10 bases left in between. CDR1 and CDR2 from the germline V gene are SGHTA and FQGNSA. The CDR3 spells CASSSGQTQPQHF. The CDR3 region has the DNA TGTGCCAGCAGCTCGGGACAAACTCAGCCCCAGCATTTT.

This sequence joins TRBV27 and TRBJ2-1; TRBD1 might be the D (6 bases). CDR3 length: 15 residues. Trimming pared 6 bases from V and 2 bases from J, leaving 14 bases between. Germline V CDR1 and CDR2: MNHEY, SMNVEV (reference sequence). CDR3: CASSTQGPTYNEQFF. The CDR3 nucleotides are TGTGCCAGCAGCACACAGGGACCCACCTACAATGAGCAGTTCTTC.

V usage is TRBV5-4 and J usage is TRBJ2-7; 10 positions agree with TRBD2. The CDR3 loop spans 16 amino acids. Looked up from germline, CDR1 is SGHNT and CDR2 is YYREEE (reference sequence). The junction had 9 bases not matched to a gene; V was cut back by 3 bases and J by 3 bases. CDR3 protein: CASSSMRASGGYEQYF. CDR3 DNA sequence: TGTGCCAGCAGCTCGATGAGGGCTAGCGGGGGCTACGAGCAGTACTTC.

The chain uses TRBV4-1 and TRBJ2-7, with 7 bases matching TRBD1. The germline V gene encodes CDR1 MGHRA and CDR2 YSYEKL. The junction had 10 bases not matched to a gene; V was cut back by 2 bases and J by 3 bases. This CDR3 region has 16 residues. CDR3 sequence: CASSQIFRDSFYEQYF. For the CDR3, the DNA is TGCGCCAGCAGCCAAATTTTTCGGGACAGCTTCTACGAGCAGTACTTC.

The CDR3 sequence: CASSPKLAGNTDTQYF. The CDR3 DNA is TGTGCCAGCAGCCCAAAACTAGCGGGGAACACAGATACGCAGTATTTT. The chain couples TRBV7-3 to TRBJ2-3, with 10 positions matching TRBD2. The J segment lost 2 bases and the V segment lost 5 bases, leaving 7 bases of the junction unmatched. The germline gives CDR1 SGHTA, CDR2 FQGTGA. The CDR3 sequence is 16 residues long.

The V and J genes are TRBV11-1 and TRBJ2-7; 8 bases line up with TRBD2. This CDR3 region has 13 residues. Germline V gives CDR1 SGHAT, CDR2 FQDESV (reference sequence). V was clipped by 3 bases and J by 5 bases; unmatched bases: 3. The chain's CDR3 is CASSFSGGDEQYF. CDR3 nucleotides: TGTGCCAGCAGCTTTTCGGGGGGGGACGAGCAGTACTTC.

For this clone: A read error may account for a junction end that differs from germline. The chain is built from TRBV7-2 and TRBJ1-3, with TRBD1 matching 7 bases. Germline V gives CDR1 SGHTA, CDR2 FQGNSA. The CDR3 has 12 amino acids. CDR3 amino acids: CASSPYLGQPDF. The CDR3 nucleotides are TGTGCCAGCAGCCCATACCTGGGACAGCCAGATTTT.

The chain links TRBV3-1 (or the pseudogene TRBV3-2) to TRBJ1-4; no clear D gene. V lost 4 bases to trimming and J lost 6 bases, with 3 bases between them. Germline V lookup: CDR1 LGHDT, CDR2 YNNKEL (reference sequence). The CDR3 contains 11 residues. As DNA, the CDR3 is TGTGCCAGCAGCCTCTATGAAAAACTGTTTTTT. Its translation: CASSLYEKLFF.

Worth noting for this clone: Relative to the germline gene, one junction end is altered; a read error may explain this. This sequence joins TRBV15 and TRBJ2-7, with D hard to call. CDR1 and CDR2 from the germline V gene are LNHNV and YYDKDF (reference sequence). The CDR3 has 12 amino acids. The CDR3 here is CATSSDSSEQYF. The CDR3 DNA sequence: TGTGCCACCAGCAGCGACTCCTCCGAGCAGTACTTC.

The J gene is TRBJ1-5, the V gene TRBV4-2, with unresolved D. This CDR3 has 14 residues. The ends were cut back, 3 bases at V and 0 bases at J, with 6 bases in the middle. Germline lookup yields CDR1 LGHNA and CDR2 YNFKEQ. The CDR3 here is CASSQGHSNQPQHF. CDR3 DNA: TGTGCCAGCAGCCAGGGTCATAGCAATCAGCCCCAGCATTTT.

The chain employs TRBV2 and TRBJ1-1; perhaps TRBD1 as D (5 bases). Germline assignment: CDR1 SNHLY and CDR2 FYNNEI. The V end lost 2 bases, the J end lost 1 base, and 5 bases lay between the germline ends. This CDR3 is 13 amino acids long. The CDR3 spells CASSERGNTEAFF. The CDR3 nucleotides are TGTGCCAGCAGTGAAAGGGGGAACACTGAAGCTTTCTTT. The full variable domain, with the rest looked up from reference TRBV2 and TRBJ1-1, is EPEVTQTPSHQVTQMGQEVILRCVPISNHLYFYWYRQILGQKVEFLVSFYNNEISEKSEIFDDQFSVERPDGSNFTLKIRSTKLEDSAMYFCASSERGNTEAFFGQGTRLTVV.

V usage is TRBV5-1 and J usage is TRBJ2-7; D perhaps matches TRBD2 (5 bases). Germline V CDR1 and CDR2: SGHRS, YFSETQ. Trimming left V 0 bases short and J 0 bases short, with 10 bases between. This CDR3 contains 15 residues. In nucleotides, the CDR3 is TGCGCCAGCAGCTTGGGGTTAGGGAGCTCCTACGAGCAGTACTTC. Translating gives CASSLGLGSSYEQYF. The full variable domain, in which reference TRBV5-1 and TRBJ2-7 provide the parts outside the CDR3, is KAGVTQTPRYLIKTRGQQVTLSCSPISGHRSVSWYQQTPGQGLQFLFEYFSETQRNKGNFPGRFSGRQFSNSRSEMNVSTLELGDSALYLCASSLGLGSSYEQYFGPGTRLTVT.

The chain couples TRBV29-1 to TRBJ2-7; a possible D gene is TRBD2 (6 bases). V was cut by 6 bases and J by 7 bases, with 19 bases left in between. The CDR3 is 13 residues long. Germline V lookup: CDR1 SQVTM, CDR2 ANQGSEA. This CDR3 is CSVQVVSAGEQYF. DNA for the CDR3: TGCAGCGTACAGGTTGTTTCAGCGGGTGAGCAGTACTTC.

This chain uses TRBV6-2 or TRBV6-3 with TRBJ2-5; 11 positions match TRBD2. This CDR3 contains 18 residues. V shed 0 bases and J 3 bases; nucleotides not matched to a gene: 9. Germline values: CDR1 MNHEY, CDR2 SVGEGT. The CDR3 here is CASSYSNHASGGKETQYF. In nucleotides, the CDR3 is TGTGCCAGCAGTTACTCGAACCACGCTAGCGGGGGGAAAGAGACCCAGTACTTC.

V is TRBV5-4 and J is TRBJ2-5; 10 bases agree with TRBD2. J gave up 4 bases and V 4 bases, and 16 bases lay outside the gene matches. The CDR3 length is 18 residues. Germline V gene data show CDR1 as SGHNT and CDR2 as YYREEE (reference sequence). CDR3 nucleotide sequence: TGTGCCAGCAGCCCTAGGGGGGGGAGCGGGGGGGCAGGAGAGACCCAGTACTTC. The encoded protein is CASSPRGGSGGAGETQYF.

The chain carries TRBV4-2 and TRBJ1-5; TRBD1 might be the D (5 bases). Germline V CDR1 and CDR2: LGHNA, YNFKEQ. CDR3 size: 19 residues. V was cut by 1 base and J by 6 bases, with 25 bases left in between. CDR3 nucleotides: TGTGCCAGCAGCCAAGCCGGCGGAGGAGGGCTAAGCGGGGGTCAGCCCCAGCATTTT. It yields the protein CASSQAGGGGLSGGQPQHF.

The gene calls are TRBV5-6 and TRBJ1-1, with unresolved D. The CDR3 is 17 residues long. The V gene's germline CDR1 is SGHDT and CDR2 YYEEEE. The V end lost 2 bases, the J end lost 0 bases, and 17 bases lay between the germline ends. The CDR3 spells CASSFLPGGHLNTEAFF. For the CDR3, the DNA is TGTGCCAGCAGCTTCCTCCCGGGAGGTCACTTGAACACTGAAGCTTTCTTT.

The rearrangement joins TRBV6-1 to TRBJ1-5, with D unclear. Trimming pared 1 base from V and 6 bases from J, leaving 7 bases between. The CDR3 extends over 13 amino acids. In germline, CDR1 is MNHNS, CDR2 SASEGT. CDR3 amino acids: CASSEVQTQPQHF. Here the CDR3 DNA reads TGTGCCAGCAGTGAAGTACAAACTCAGCCCCAGCATTTT.

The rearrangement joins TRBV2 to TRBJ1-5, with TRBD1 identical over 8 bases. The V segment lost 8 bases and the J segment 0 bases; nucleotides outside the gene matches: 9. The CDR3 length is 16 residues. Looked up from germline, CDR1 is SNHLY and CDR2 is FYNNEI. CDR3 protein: CASRETGAYSNQPQHF. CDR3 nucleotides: TGTGCCAGCCGAGAGACAGGGGCCTATAGCAATCAGCCCCAGCATTTT. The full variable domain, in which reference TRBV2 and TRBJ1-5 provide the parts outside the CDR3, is EPEVTQTPSHQVTQMGQEVILRCVPISNHLYFYWYRQILGQKVEFLVSFYNNEISEKSEIFDDQFSVERPDGSNFTLKIRSTKLEDSAMYFCASRETGAYSNQPQHFGDGTRLSIL.

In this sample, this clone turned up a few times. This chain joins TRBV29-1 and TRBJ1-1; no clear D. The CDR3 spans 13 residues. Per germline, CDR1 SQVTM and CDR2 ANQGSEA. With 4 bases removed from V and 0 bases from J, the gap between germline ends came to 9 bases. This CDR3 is CSVARELNTEAFF. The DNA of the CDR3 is TGCAGCGTTGCACGTGAATTGAACACTGAAGCTTTCTTT.